This record concerns one T cell receptor (beta chain) sequence. Its antigen is unknown. Time point reported: postoperative day 105 after intestinal transplantation (dayNNNN = postoperative day). These data originate in a study of graft-versus-host responses after intestinal transplantation. For the study at large: Recipients across the board were started on anti-thymocyte globulin induction, then kept on tacrolimus and steroids for around three years.

Study outcomes and limitations: Recipient marrow harbored GvH clones, some of which surfaced first in ileum or blood.

The V end lost 5 bases, the J end lost 8 bases, and 16 bases lay between the germline ends. CDR1 SGDLS and CDR2 YYNGEE come from the germline V gene. This CDR3 has 14 amino acids. Here immunoSEQ multiplex PCR was the method, and the copy in TCRdb shows in-frame clones only, minus some. The sample includes some 10,000 clones, just over 90% of them seen just once. The source of this sequence is a human patient who received an intestinal transplant, so some T cells may come from the graft donor. The V call is TRBV9, the J call TRBJ1-4, with no clear D. The specimen comprised PBMCs, sampled 105 days after intestinal transplantation. CDR3 sequence: CASSSGEDEEKLFF. Written as DNA, the CDR3 is TGTGCCAGCAGTTCCGGCGAAGACGAGGAAAAACTGTTTTTT.